This T cell receptor (beta chain) was sequenced for a study of cytomegalovirus exposure and HLA in healthy donors. About the study: A data release that came early held roughly 80 million unique TCRs from HLA-typed donors.

Amplification used 60 Vbeta primers and 13 Jbeta primers. Original data processing: An analysis that came later counted around 80 million unique TCR beta chains, around 12 million shared. Profiling relied on immunoSEQ multiplex PCR, and the TCRdb table lists in-frame clones only, not all of them. The D gene and trimming were derived from the DNA, and the V and J assignments and clone size from that table. The sample consists of 90,000 to 95,000 clones, over 75% of them appearing once. The sequencing input was PBMCs. The TCR comes from a girl aged 2 to 10 in good health and CMV-seropositive.

In nucleotides, the CDR3 is TGTGCCTGGGGACAGAACGTCTATAGCAATCAGCCCCAGCATTTT. Translating it yields CAWGQNVYSNQPQHF. The J gene is TRBJ1-5, the V gene TRBV30; tentatively, D is TRBD1 (6 bases). Trimming took 5 bases from V and 0 from J, leaving 14 bases between them. This CDR3 has 15 amino acids. From germline, CDR1 is GTSNPN and CDR2 SVGIG (reference sequence).